The 28 T cell receptor beta chains below were found in one sample sequenced in a study of graft-versus-host responses after intestinal transplantation (dated by TCRdb to the early 2020s). Library creation used the immunoSEQ multiplex PCR assay. TCRdb took this table from immuneACCESS and kept in-frame rearrangements with V and J called. Such tables lack part of the clones; where checked against another copy, unresolved V genes explain under half of the gap, and the rest is unexplained. This sample lists fewer than 15,000 clones; roughly 69% were detected once. The ten largest account for roughly 10% of the sample. To isolate intraepithelial and lamina propria lymphocytes from graft specimens, dithiothreitol, EDTA incubations and collagenase D digestion were used. This specimen consisted of ileum tissue, obtained approximately 670 days after intestinal transplantation. Receptors originate from a human patient who received an intestinal transplant, so some T cells may come from the graft donor.

This clone was seen once. V usage is TRBV2 and J usage is TRBJ2-1; 14 positions agree with TRBD2. CDR1 SNHLY and CDR2 FYNNEI come from the germline V gene. With V trimmed by 6 bases and J by 5 bases, 6 bases remained unmatched. This CDR3 comprises 16 residues. As DNA, the CDR3 is TGTGCCAGCAGGGCGACTAGCGGGGGGGGCAACAATGAGCAGTTCTTC. Protein product: CASRATSGGGNNEQFF.

This clone was observed a few times. Its ends do not fully match the called genes, so a read error is possible. This chain links TRBV5-4 with TRBJ1-2, with D possibly matching TRBD1 (6 bases). Germline V gene data show CDR1 as SGHNT and CDR2 as YYREEE (reference sequence). This CDR3 comprises 16 residues. The CDR3 bases are TGCGCCAGCAGCCAAGTTTTAGGGGGGGTAATCTATGGCTACACCTTC. Translated, it gives CASSQVLGGVIYGYTF.

The chain is built from TRBV2 and TRBJ2-3; a possible D gene is TRBD1 (6 bases). Germline lookup yields CDR1 SNHLY and CDR2 FYNNEI. This CDR3 has 15 residues. With 2 bases removed from V and 2 bases from J, the gap between germline ends came to 11 bases. CDR3 DNA: TGTGCCAGCAGTGAACGGCAGGGGCACACAGATACGCAGTATTTT. This translates into CASSERQGHTDTQYF.

This clone was seen just once. This sequence joins TRBV7-9 and TRBJ1-1; unclear D gene. The germline V and J ends were trimmed by 7 bases and 2 bases, with 17 bases remaining between them. CDR3 length equals 15 residues. Germline V lookup: CDR1 SEHNR, CDR2 FQNEAQ (reference sequence). The CDR3 region is CASTGGWAANTEAFF. As DNA, the CDR3 is TGTGCCAGCACCGGAGGCTGGGCGGCAAACACTGAAGCTTTCTTT.

This clone has only one observation. This chain uses TRBV6-6 with TRBJ1-2, with no clear D. Between the trimmed V and J ends, which lost 2 bases and 5 bases, there was a span of 6 bases. CDR1 is MNHNY and CDR2 is SVGAGI in the germline V gene (reference sequence). The CDR3 loop spans 12 amino acids. CDR3 in amino acids: CASSYGSYGYTF. The CDR3, as DNA: TGTGCCAGCAGTTACGGCAGTTATGGCTACACCTTC.

This clone was detected only a few times. The CDR3 DNA is TGCGCCAGCAGCCAAAGGACAGGGGGCTCCTACGAGCAGTACTTC. Translated: CASSQRTGGSYEQYF. The V gene is TRBV4-3, the J gene TRBJ2-7; 10 bases match TRBD1. The J segment lost 0 bases and the V segment lost 2 bases, leaving 1 base of the junction unmatched. CDR1 is LGHNA and CDR2 is YSLEER in the germline V gene. This CDR3 has 15 amino acids.

V usage is TRBV4-3 and J usage is TRBJ2-1; D is ambiguous. V was clipped by 0 bases and J by 7 bases, with 10 bases between them. This CDR3 region has 14 residues. The V gene's germline CDR1 is LGHNA and CDR2 YSLEER. CDR3 protein: CASSQDVGQNEQFF. The CDR3 DNA reads TGCGCCAGCAGCCAAGATGTTGGTCAGAATGAGCAGTTCTTC.

The CDR3 bases are TGTGCCAGCAGCTTGGGAGACAGGGAACCCTATGGCTACACCTTC. Its protein product is CASSLGDREPYGYTF. The V and J genes are TRBV7-2 and TRBJ1-2; 7 bases line up with TRBD1. The CDR3 spans 15 residues. The germline CDR1 and CDR2 sequences are SGHTA and FQGNSA. J was trimmed by 4 bases and V by 3 bases; bases with no gene match: 8.

The rearrangement links TRBV9 to TRBJ2-7; unclear D gene. V was trimmed by 2 bases and J by 4 bases, leaving 13 bases between them. Germline loops: CDR1 SGDLS, CDR2 YYNGEE. The CDR3 runs to 14 residues. The CDR3 protein is CASSVGPAPYEQYF. The DNA for the CDR3 is TGTGCCAGCAGCGTGGGTCCAGCGCCTTACGAGCAGTACTTC.

Here the CDR3 DNA reads TGTGCCTGGAGTCGACTAGCGGGGGGGCTGGGCACAGATACGCAGTATTTT. Translation: CAWSRLAGGLGTDTQYF. The chain recombines TRBV30 with TRBJ2-3, with 14 bases lining up with TRBD2. The CDR3 covers 17 residues. The ends lost 2 bases at V and 1 base at J; junction bases unmatched: 5. From germline, CDR1 is GTSNPN and CDR2 SVGIG (reference sequence).

The chain joins TRBV7-9 to TRBJ1-1, with TRBD1 matching 8 bases. Germline values: CDR1 SEHNR, CDR2 FQNEAQ (reference sequence). CDR3 length: 12 amino acids. V lost 1 base and J lost 11; bases outside the gene matches: 3. The CDR3 is CASSLGGQEAFF. CDR3 DNA: TGTGCCAGCAGCTTAGGGGGACAGGAGGCTTTCTTT. Using reference TRBV7-9 and TRBJ1-1 for the parts outside the CDR3, the full variable domain is DTGVSQNPRHKITKRGQNVTFRCDPISEHNRLYWYRQTLGQGPEFLTYFQNEAQLEKSRLLSDRFSAERPKGSFSTLEIQRTEQGDSAMYLCASSLGGQEAFFGQGTRLTVV.

The rearrangement joins TRBV10-3 to TRBJ2-1; TRBD1 agrees at 8 bases. The CDR3 is 15 residues long. V dropped 4 bases and J dropped 9; count of bases not matched to a gene: 11. Germline loops: CDR1 ENHRY, CDR2 SYGVKD. Here the CDR3 reads CAISGTGTGRGEQFF. The DNA of the CDR3 is TGTGCCATCAGTGGTACGGGGACAGGAAGGGGTGAGCAGTTCTTC.

This rearrangement joins TRBV5-1 to TRBJ2-5, with 8 bases that match TRBD2. The assigned J gene may be wrong: the sequence end matches TRBJ2-7 better. CDR1 is SGHRS and CDR2 is YFSETQ in the germline V gene. The CDR3 totals 16 residues. The CDR3 region has the DNA TGCGCCAGCAGCCCCCCAGTCGGTAGCGGGGCCTACGAGCAGTACTTC. It translates to CASSPPVGSGAYEQYF.

This clone was observed a handful of times. The J gene is TRBJ2-2, the V gene TRBV5-1; the D gene is possibly TRBD1 (6 bases). This CDR3 has 13 amino acids. The germline V gene encodes CDR1 SGHRS and CDR2 YFSETQ. The V end lost 4 bases, the J end lost 4 bases, and 8 bases lay between the germline ends. CDR3 sequence (DNA): TGCGCCAGCAGCCAAGGGGGCACCGGGGAGCTGTTTTTT. It encodes CASSQGGTGELFF.

The chain has TRBV19 and TRBJ2-3; 13 positions agree with TRBD2. This CDR3 spans 16 amino acids. Germline assignment: CDR1 LNHDA and CDR2 SQIVND (reference sequence). V lost 6 bases, J lost 1 base, and 4 bases stayed unmatched. CDR3 amino acids: CASSLLAGGGTDTQYF. DNA for the CDR3: TGTGCCAGTAGCTTACTAGCGGGGGGGGGCACAGATACGCAGTATTTT.

The rearrangement joins TRBV4-3 to TRBJ2-7, with TRBD1 matching over 7 bases. Germline loops: CDR1 LGHNA, CDR2 YSLEER. J lost 3 bases, V lost 5 bases, and 7 bases had no gene match. The CDR3 consists of 14 residues. The DNA of the CDR3 is TGCGCCAGCAGCATTACGACAGGGAGCTACGAGCAGTACTTC. Translating gives CASSITTGSYEQYF.

This clone has only a few counts. The chain carries TRBV10-3 and TRBJ1-1; 9 positions agree with TRBD1. With V trimmed by 4 bases and J by 3 bases, 0 bases remained unmatched. This CDR3 has 13 residues. Germline CDR1 reads ENHRY; CDR2 reads SYGVKD. CDR3 nucleotide sequence: TGTGCCATCAGTGGGACAGGGGACACTGAAGCTTTCTTT. Residues: CAISGTGDTEAFF.

The rearrangement uses TRBV18 and TRBJ1-1; D gene uncertain. V was clipped by 3 bases and J by 0 bases, with 14 bases between them. CDR1 is KGHSH, CDR2 LQKENI, per germline. This CDR3 comprises 16 residues. This CDR3 reads CASSPQLKQLNTEAFF. The CDR3 DNA is TGTGCCAGCTCACCGCAATTGAAACAGCTGAACACTGAAGCTTTCTTT.

In its sample, this clone was seen a few times. The chain carries TRBV19 and TRBJ2-3, with TRBD2 identical over 10 bases. V was pared by 7 bases and J by 0 bases, with 7 bases of the junction left unmatched. CDR1 LNHDA and CDR2 SQIVND come from the germline V gene (reference sequence). The CDR3 contains 16 residues. CDR3 DNA: TGTGCCAGTAAAGAGCGGGGGGGGATTAGCACAGATACGCAGTATTTT. Protein: CASKERGGISTDTQYF.

This rearrangement joins TRBV25-1 to TRBJ2-7; the D gene is possibly TRBD1 (5 bases). The CDR3 loop spans 12 amino acids. V was shortened by 3 bases and J by 2 bases, with 5 bases between the two germline ends. Per germline, CDR1 MGHDK and CDR2 SYGVNS. The CDR3 sequence: CASSDRAYEQYF. CDR3 coding DNA: TGTGCCAGCAGTGACAGGGCCTACGAGCAGTACTTC.

This clone counts as medium-sized (0.01 to 0.1%). The V and J genes are TRBV4-3 and TRBJ2-2, with 10 bases matching TRBD2. This CDR3 has 18 amino acids. Unmatched junction bases numbered 11, after V lost 2 bases and J lost 5 bases. Germline lookup yields CDR1 LGHNA and CDR2 YSLEER. In nucleotides, the CDR3 is TGCGCCAGCAGCCAAAATCCTCAGAGCGGGGGGGTTACCGGGGAGCTGTTTTTT. It codes for CASSQNPQSGGVTGELFF.

The chain links TRBV4-3 to TRBJ2-7, with a weak D call TRBD1 (6 bases). CDR3 length: 14 amino acids. Trimming removed 1 base from V and 5 bases from J, with 12 bases in between. Per germline, CDR1 LGHNA and CDR2 YSLEER. In DNA form, the CDR3 reads TGCGCCAGCAGCCAAGGGACAGCCTACGACGAGCAGTACTTC. Amino acids: CASSQGTAYDEQYF.

The chain combines TRBV4-3 with TRBJ2-1, with TRBD2 matching over 12 bases. The germline V gene has CDR1 LGHNA and CDR2 YSLEER. This CDR3 is 16 amino acids long. V lost 5 bases to trimming and J lost 4 bases; unmatched junction nucleotides: 6. For the CDR3, the DNA is TGCGCCAGCAGCTCCCGACTAGCGGGGGATTACAATGAGCAGTTCTTC. Amino acid sequence: CASSSRLAGDYNEQFF.

The chain links TRBV4-3 to TRBJ1-1; D is undetermined. Trimming stripped 0 bases from V and 2 bases from J, with 7 bases between. This CDR3 has 14 residues. Germline values: CDR1 LGHNA, CDR2 YSLEER. CDR3 protein: CASSQEACNTEAFF. CDR3 DNA: TGCGCCAGCAGCCAAGAGGCATGCAACACTGAAGCTTTCTTT.

This clone has a single count. J is TRBJ2-3 and V is TRBV6-4, with TRBD1 matching over 9 bases. With V trimmed by 0 bases and J by 4 bases, 2 bases remained unmatched. This CDR3 has 15 amino acids. Per the germline V gene, CDR1 is MRHNA and CDR2 is SNTAGT. Written as DNA, the CDR3 is TGTGCCAGCAGTGACTCCCGACAGGGGGCAGATACGCAGTATTTT. It codes for CASSDSRQGADTQYF.

V is TRBV9 and J is TRBJ2-3, with D uncertain. V lost 0 bases and J 1 base, leaving 9 bases between the germline ends. The length of the CDR3 is 15 residues. The germline V gene encodes CDR1 SGDLS and CDR2 YYNGEE. The CDR3 nucleotides read TGTGCCAGCAGCGTAGGGGCTATCCGCACAGATACGCAGTATTTT. It translates to CASSVGAIRTDTQYF.

The chain combines TRBV10-2 with TRBJ1-5; D may be TRBD1 (6 bases). The CDR3 loop spans 13 amino acids. V was shortened by 4 bases and J by 7 bases, with 11 bases between the two germline ends. Germline CDR1 and CDR2: WSHSY and SAAADI. The CDR3 DNA reads as TGCGCCAGCAGTGGACAGGCGAGGCAGCCCCAGCATTTT. Translating it yields CASSGQARQPQHF.

By its share, this clone is medium-sized. CDR3 region: CASSAGGATDTQYF. Written as DNA, the CDR3 is TGTGCCAGCAGTGCCGGGGGGGCCACAGATACGCAGTATTTT. The rearrangement uses TRBV6-4 and TRBJ2-3, with TRBD2 identical over 8 bases. This CDR3 has 14 residues. Germline V gene sequence: CDR1 MRHNA, CDR2 SNTAGT. V gave up 4 bases and J gave up 2 bases; unmatched junction bases: 2.